These 5 T cell receptor beta chains were sequenced from one sample in a study of T cells in Graves' hyperthyroidism and ophthalmopathy. TCR beta CDR3 sequences were amplified from RNA transcripts. First-round RT-PCR of the TCR CDR3 relied on the HTBI primer set. TCRdb re-derived calls from the multiplex PCR reads in MiXCR, one entry per CDR3 protein. The table records hundreds of thousands of distinct CDR3 sequences, approximately 40% of them present only once. The specimen sequenced was blood. These receptors all come from a woman in her forties with Graves' hyperthyroidism.

A word on this clonotype: A read error may account for a junction end that differs from germline. This chain uses TRBV10-2 with TRBJ2-5; D is possibly TRBD1 (6 bases). The CDR3 has 15 residues. The germline V gene has CDR1 WSHSY and CDR2 SAAADI. The CDR3 DNA sequence: TGTGCCAGCAGTCCCCGGGCAGGGGCCCAAGAGACCCAGTACTTC. Amino acid sequence: CASSPRAGAQETQYF.

This clonotype was detected many times. The chain links TRBV25-1 to TRBJ2-6; 7 nucleotides line up with TRBD1. V lost 7 bases to trimming and J lost 0 bases; unmatched junction nucleotides: 6. Germline CDR1 is MGHDK and CDR2 is SYGVNS. The CDR3 runs 16 residues. The CDR3 is CASTRTGHSGANVLTF. CDR3 nucleotides: TGTGCCAGCACCCGGACAGGCCACTCTGGGGCCAACGTCCTGACTTTC. Supplemented by reference TRBV25-1 and TRBJ2-6, the full variable domain reads EADIYQTPRYLVIGTGKKITLECSQTMGHDKMYWYQQDPGMELHLIHYSYGVNSTEKGDLSSESTVSRIRTEHFPLTLESARPSHTSQYLCASTRTGHSGANVLTFGAGSRLTVL.

The chain carries TRBV29-1 and TRBJ2-7; either TRBD1 or TRBD2 may fit D (5 bases each). V was trimmed by 5 bases and J by 3 bases, leaving 20 bases between them. CDR1 and CDR2 (germline): SQVTM, ANQGSEA. This CDR3 spans 15 amino acids. The CDR3 sequence is CSVIPLGESFYEQYF. CDR3 in DNA: TGCAGCGTTATCCCCTTAGGGGAGTCCTTCTACGAGCAGTACTTC.

This clonotype was recorded a few times. The rearrangement uses TRBV4-3 and TRBJ2-2; weak D call: TRBD2 (5 bases). CDR1 LGHNA and CDR2 YSLEER come from the germline V gene. Trimming shortened V by 1 base and J by 3 bases, and 12 bases separated the two germline ends. This CDR3 is built from 16 residues. The CDR3 DNA is TGCGCCAGCAGCCAAGTTAGAAGCGGAGACACCGGGGAGCTGTTTTTT. This codes for CASSQVRSGDTGELFF.

This sequence joins TRBV2 and TRBJ2-5, with D maybe TRBD1 (5 bases). Matching the DNA end better, TRBJ2-1 makes the J call doubtful. CDR3 length equals 13 residues. The germline CDR1 and CDR2 sequences are SNHLY and FYNNEI. The CDR3 coding sequence is TGTGCCAGCAGCACGCAGGGCAACAATGAGCAGTTCTTC. Its protein is CASSTQGNNEQFF.